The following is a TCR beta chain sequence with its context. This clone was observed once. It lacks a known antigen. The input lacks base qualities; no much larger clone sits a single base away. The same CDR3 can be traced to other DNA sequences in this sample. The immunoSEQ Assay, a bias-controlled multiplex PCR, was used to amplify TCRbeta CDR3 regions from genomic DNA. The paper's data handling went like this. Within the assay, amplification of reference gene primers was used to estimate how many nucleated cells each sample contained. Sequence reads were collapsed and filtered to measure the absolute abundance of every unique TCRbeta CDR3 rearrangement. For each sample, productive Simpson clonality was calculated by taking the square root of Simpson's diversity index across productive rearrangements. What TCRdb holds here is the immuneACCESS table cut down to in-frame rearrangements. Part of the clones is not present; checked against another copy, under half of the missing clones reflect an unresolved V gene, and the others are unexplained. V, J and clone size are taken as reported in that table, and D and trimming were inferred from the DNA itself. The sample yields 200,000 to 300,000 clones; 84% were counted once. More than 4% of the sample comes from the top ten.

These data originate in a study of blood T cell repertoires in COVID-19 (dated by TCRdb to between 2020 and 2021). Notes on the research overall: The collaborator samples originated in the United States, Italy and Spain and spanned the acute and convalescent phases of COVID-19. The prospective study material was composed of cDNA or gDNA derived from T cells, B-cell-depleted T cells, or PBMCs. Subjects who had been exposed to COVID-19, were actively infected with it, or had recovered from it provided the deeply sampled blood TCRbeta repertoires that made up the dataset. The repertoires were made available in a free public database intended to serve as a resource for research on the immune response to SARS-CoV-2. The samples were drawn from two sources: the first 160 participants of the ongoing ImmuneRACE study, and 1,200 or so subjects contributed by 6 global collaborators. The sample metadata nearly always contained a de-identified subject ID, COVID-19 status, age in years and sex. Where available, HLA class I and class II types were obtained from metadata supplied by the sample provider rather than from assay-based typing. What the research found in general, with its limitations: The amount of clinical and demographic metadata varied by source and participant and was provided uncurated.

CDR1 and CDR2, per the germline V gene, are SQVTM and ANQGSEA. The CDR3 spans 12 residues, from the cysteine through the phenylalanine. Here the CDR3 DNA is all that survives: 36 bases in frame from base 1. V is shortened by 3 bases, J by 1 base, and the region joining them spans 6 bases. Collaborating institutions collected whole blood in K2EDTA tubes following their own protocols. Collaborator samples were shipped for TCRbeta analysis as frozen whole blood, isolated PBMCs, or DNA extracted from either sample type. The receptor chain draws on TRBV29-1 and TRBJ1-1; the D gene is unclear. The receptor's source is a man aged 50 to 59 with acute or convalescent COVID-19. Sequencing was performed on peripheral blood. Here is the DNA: TGCAGCGTTGACCGCGAGAACACTGAAGCTTTCTTT. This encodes CSVDRENTEAFF.